This TCR beta chain stems from a study of cytomegalovirus exposure and HLA in healthy donors. Study-wide context: Genetic ancestry analysis placed around four fifths of the roughly 400 donors that were genotyped in the Caucasian-associated cluster. General observations from the study: Certain indistinguishable V segments, among them TRBV6-2 and TRBV6-3, were excluded. With later analysis, a missense DCLRE1C variant became linked to TCR beta V- and J-gene trimming. Later work showed greater clonal expansion in HLA-associated TCR beta chains than in equally common others.

PCR employed 60 Vbeta and 13 Jbeta primers. Using immunoSEQ multiplex PCR, the repertoire was profiled, and TCRdb retains in-frame clones only, with some absent. The sample holds about 75,000 clones. V was pared by 3 bases and J by 4 bases, with 12 bases between. Per germline, CDR1 LNHDA and CDR2 SQIVND (reference sequence). This CDR3 has 14 residues. On this clone itself: The antigen is unknown.

This receptor was obtained from a man aged 35-49 years in good health and CMV-seronegative. Sequencing was carried out using PBMCs. The rearrangement joins TRBV19 to TRBJ1-1; tentatively, D is TRBD1 (5 bases). CDR3 DNA: TGTGCCAGTAGTATCCCGGGACTTAGCACTGAAGCTTTCTTT. The encoded protein is CASSIPGLSTEAFF.